This T cell receptor beta chain was identified during a study of spatial heterogeneity in lung cancer. Turning to the study itself: Where they were available, follow-up PBMC samples were sequenced, at a median of about 2 years after resection.

By share, this clonotype ranks as medium-sized. Individual TCR cDNA molecules each bore their own unique molecular identifier. TCRdb processed the 5' RACE reads anew with MiXCR; each CDR3 protein has one entry. The top ten clones hold roughly 8.8% of a sample with tens of thousands of distinct CDR3 sequences, roughly 8% of them seen once. Time point noted: blood at routine non-recurrence follow-up after resection. The input material, whole RNA from tumor, nontumor lung or frozen PBMC, was sequenced unsorted. Germline CDR1 SEHNR, CDR2 FQNEAQ (reference sequence). The V and J ends lost 4 bases and 8 bases respectively, with 18 bases between them. This CDR3 contains 15 residues.

This chain uses TRBV7-9 with TRBJ1-3; D is unresolved. The clonotype originates from a male donor with early-stage non-small cell lung cancer. This sample comprised PBMCs, obtained at follow-up. The CDR3 bases are TGTGCCAGCAGCTCCCGGGCGGCAGATTCGGACACCATATATTTT. Its translation is CASSSRAADSDTIYF. Using reference TRBV7-9 and TRBJ1-3 for the parts outside the CDR3, the full variable domain is DTGVSQNPRHKITKRGQNVTFRCDPISEHNRLYWYRQTLGQGPEFLTYFQNEAQLEKSRLLSDRFSAERPKGSFSTLEIQRTEQGDSAMYLCASSSRAADSDTIYFGEGSWLTVV.